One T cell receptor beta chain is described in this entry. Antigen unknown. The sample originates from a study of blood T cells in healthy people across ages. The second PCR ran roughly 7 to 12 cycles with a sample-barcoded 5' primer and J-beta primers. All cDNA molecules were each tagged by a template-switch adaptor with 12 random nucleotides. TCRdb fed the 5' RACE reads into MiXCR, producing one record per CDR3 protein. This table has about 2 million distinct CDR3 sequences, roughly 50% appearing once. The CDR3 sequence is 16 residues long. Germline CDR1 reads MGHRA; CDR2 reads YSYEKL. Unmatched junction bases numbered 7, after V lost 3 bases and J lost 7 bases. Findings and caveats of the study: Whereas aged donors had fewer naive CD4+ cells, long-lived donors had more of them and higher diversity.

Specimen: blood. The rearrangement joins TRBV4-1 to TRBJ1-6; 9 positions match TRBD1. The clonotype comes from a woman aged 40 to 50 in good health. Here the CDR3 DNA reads TGCGCCAGCAGCCAGAGGGGACAGGGTGGCAATTCACCCCTCCACTTT. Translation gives CASSQRGQGGNSPLHF.